Listed below are T cell receptor beta chains from one sample, sequenced in a study of blood T cell repertoires in COVID-19. The assay was immunoSEQ multiplex PCR, and TCRdb's table has in-frame clones only and misses some. Here the sample spans 250,000 to 300,000 clones, nearly 90% being singletons. Material for sequencing was PBMCs or T cells enriched from blood (not recorded which). The receptors shown here come from a woman in her 30s who had recovered from COVID-19. CDR3s include the opening cysteine and the closing phenylalanine or tryptophan. A D gene is named only where the DNA matches it firmly. Rows may omit the clone size; those that give it use once, few, many or a size class.

>TRBJ2-7|NA|TRBV7-3|NA
TGTGCCAGCAGCTCACCACAGGGCCCCTACGAGCAGTACTTC
CASSSPQGPYEQYF
>TRBJ1-3|NA|TRBV28|NA
TGTGCCAGCAGTTCCACCTTCGGGTTAACGGGAAACACCATATATTTT
CASSSTFGLTGNTIYF
>TRBJ1-6|NA|TRBV3-1/TRBV3-2|once
TGTGCCAGCAGCCAAGATTACTATTCACCCCTCCACTTT
CASSQDYYSPLHF
>TRBJ1-2|NA|TRBV27|once
TGTGCCAGCAGTTTAACGGGACTGCTATATGGCTACACCTTC
CASSLTGLLYGYTF
>TRBJ1-2|NA|TRBV7-2|NA
TGTGCCAGCAGCTCCCCGTCGACGGGCATTGCGGGAGGGGGCTACACCTTC
CASSSPSTGIAGGGYTF
>TRBJ1-6|NA|TRBV18|NA
TGTGCCAGCTCACCACATAACAGCGGGAATTCACCCCTCCACTTT
CASSPHNSGNSPLHF
>TRBJ2-5|NA|TRBV5-1|NA
TGCGCCAGCAGTGACATGCAAGAGACCCAGTACTTC
CASSDMQETQYF
>TRBJ1-4|TRBD1|TRBV27|NA
TGTGCCTGCCGGGACAGGGGAGAAAAACTGTTTTTT
CACRDRGEKLFF
>TRBJ1-3|NA|TRBV4-2|once
TGTGCCAGCAGCCAAGATCGCAGGGAAGGAAACACCATATATTTT
CASSQDRREGNTIYF
>TRBJ2-1|NA|TRBV12-3/TRBV12-4|once
TGTGCCAGCAGTCTCGACGACAGGTCAAGTCAGTTCTTC
CASSLDDRSSQFF
>TRBJ2-7|NA|TRBV5-1|NA
TGCGCCAGCAAATTAGACAGCCGAACATACGAGCAGTACTTC
CASKLDSRTYEQYF
>TRBJ1-1|NA|TRBV28|once
TGTGCCAGCACCCGGTCAGGCCTGAACACTGAAGCTTTCTTT
CASTRSGLNTEAFF
>TRBJ2-3|NA|TRBV7-2|NA
TGTGCCAGCAGCGTTACGGCAGATACGCAGTATTTT
CASSVTADTQYF
>TRBJ2-7|TRBD2|TRBV19|once
TGTGCCAGTAAGATAGGGACTAGCGGGCAGCACGAGCAGTACTTC
CASKIGTSGQHEQYF
>TRBJ1-5|TRBD1|TRBV28|NA
TGTGCCAGCAACGACAGGGGGCTTCATCAGCCCCAGCATTTT
CASNDRGLHQPQHF
>TRBJ2-3|TRBD2|TRBV6-5|NA
TGTGCCAGCAGCATACTAGCGGGGGACGTAGATACGCAGTATTTT
CASSILAGDVDTQYF
>TRBJ1-1|NA|TRBV19|NA
TGTGCCAGTAGTAACCCCAGGGGAGCTTTCTTT
CASSNPRGAFF
>TRBJ2-7|TRBD2|TRBV13|NA
TGTGCCAGCAGCGTCGGACTAGCGGATAACTACGAGCAGTACTTC
CASSVGLADNYEQYF
>TRBJ2-7|NA|TRBV28|NA
TGTGCCAGCAGTTTGTCGGGGATCCCCCACGAGCAGTACTTC
CASSLSGIPHEQYF
>TRBJ1-2|NA|TRBV6-5|NA
TGTGCCAGCACCCCGGACAGATTCTATGGCTACACCTTC
CASTPDRFYGYTF
>TRBJ2-3|NA|TRBV4-1|few
TGCGCCAGCAGCCAAGAAAGGGGCGGAACACGGCCAGATACGCAGTATTTT
CASSQERGGTRPDTQYF
>TRBJ2-3|NA|TRBV5-1|NA
TGCGCCAGCAGCTTCTCGGGCGGGAAAAGCACAGATACGCAGTATTTT
CASSFSGGKSTDTQYF
>TRBJ1-2|NA|TRBV5-4|NA
TGTGCCAGCAGCAGGGGTGGGGGGACTAACTATGGCTACACCTTC
CASSRGGGTNYGYTF
>TRBJ1-2|NA|TRBV5-4|NA
TGTGCCAGCAGCTTGAGGCAGGGCTACTATGGCTACACCTTC
CASSLRQGYYGYTF
>TRBJ2-7|TRBD2|TRBV28|NA
TGTGCCAGCAGCTTGGGGGGGGACGAGCAGTACTTC
CASSLGGDEQYF
>TRBJ2-7|TRBD2|TRBV2|NA
TGTGCCAGCAGTCTGACTAGCGGATCCTACGAGCAGTACTTC
CASSLTSGSYEQYF
>TRBJ1-1|NA|TRBV11-2|NA
TGTGCCAGCAGCTTAGTTTGGACAGCAGAAGCTTTCTTT
CASSLVWTAEAFF
>TRBJ2-7|NA|TRBV9|once
TGTGCCAGCAGCGTTGACCCCTTCTCGAGGGAGCAGTACTTC
CASSVDPFSREQYF